This TCR beta chain emerged from a study of cytomegalovirus exposure and HLA in healthy donors. Germline V gene lookup returns CDR1 SEHNR and CDR2 FQNEAQ (reference sequence). The CDR3 has 15 amino acids. The trim removed 1 base at V and 4 bases at J, leaving 4 bases unmatched. Each donor was nominally healthy when sampled (though unrecorded immune exposures were likely). The study's findings and limits: A later analysis linked 15,000 to 20,000 TCR beta sequences to HLA alleles at 0.05 false discovery rate. It has been reported that TCR beta sequences accurately predicted the HLA-A and HLA-B alleles of most subjects.

60 Vbeta and 13 Jbeta primers were used in PCR. Clones were read by immunoSEQ multiplex PCR, and TCRdb kept only the in-frame ones, dropping some. The sample has over 110,000 clones, and its top ten clones hold approximately 1%. Of note for this clone: Its antigen is as yet unknown.

The sequence was collected from a male donor in good health and CMV-seronegative. The V and J genes are TRBV7-9 and TRBJ1-1; TRBD1 aligns across 9 bases. The material sequenced was PBMCs. The CDR3 protein is CASSLVTGGGTEAFF. The DNA of the CDR3 is TGTGCCAGCAGCTTAGTGACAGGGGGAGGCACTGAAGCTTTCTTT.